This T cell receptor (beta chain) emerged from a study of T cell repertoires in cytomegalovirus infection. Overall study: It can be stated that public TCR beta signatures indicated CMV infection as well as a matching HLA type. Study-wide results and limits: Identification of carriers of CMV plus the relevant HLA was performed using cumulative public TCR beta family frequency. HLA-C-restricted CMV-specific TCR beta clonotypes were dominant in the ex vivo response.

TCRdb re-derived calls from the reads in MiXCR, one entry per CDR3 protein. Among 700,000 to 900,000 distinct CDR3 sequences listed, 25% to 30% were seen once. Per the germline V gene, CDR1 is MDHEN and CDR2 is SYDVKM. CDR3 length: 16 amino acids. Between the trimmed V and J ends, which lost 4 bases and 5 bases, there was a span of 17 bases. Worth noting for this clonotype: The antigen is unknown.

The sequence was obtained from a human donor in good health (CMV status not recorded). Some clones in this sample may be carry-over from other donors' samples. The rearrangement joins TRBV28 to TRBJ1-4; weak D call: TRBD1 (5 bases). The sequencing used cultured CD8+ T cells from PBMCs, collected from culture after CMV antigen stimulation. CDR3 sequence (DNA): TGTGCCAGCAGTTCTCATCAACCGGGGGAGAATGAAAAACTGTTTTTT. This codes for CASSSHQPGENEKLFF.